This T cell receptor beta chain was captured by sequencing in a study of tumor-infiltrating lymphocytes in primary liver carcinoma (dated by TCRdb to 2017 to 2019). The study in broad terms: Roughly five patients with histopathologically diagnosed primary liver carcinoma underwent surgical resection in China between late 2015 and 2016. The five patients, three men and two women aged 30 to 69 years, had hepatocellular carcinoma (four) or combined HCC and intrahepatic cholangiocarcinoma (one). Tumors of the five patients were stage T1-T3 N0M0 with maximum diameters of roughly 4 to 11 cm. Roughly 3.65 to 7.5 million productive TCRbeta reads were obtained per sample, and no significant difference in read depth was found between tissue types. Across five regions of each liver tumor, along with adjacent normal tissue and blood, the study brought together TCRbeta repertoire sequencing, expression microarrays and whole-exome sequencing. A total of 35 specimens from 5 patients underwent TCRbeta repertoire sequencing, comprising around 25 tumor regions, 5 adjacent noncancerous liver tissues and 5 peripheral blood samples. Technical replicate repertoires showed high reproducibility, with mean shared-clone rates roughly 0.88 and correlation coefficients above 0.95.

From the germline V gene, CDR1 is SGHAT and CDR2 is FQNNGV. Including the terminal cysteine and phenylalanine, the CDR3 comprises 13 residues. Only the CDR3 DNA stays, 39 bases, in frame from base 1. V sheds 5 bases and J sheds 13 bases, leaving 18 bases between their ends. Comments on this clonotype: No cognate antigen has been identified for it. Base qualities are not provided; no much larger clone lies one nucleotide away.

Blood RNA was extracted from unsorted whole blood using TRIzol reagent, and germline DNA was obtained with the DNeasy Blood & Tissue kit. At the time of sampling, the patients had chronic HBV infection and had not received any treatment. Before surgery, roughly 4 milliliters of peripheral blood were collected into K2EDTA tubes. Overall results and qualifications from the work: Only the TCR beta chain was sequenced, so true repertoire diversity is likely underestimated because unpaired alpha chains were not captured. Since the samples were bulk and unsorted, there was no way to compare CD4+ and CD8+ T cell repertoires. The top 250 clones made up a significantly larger repertoire fraction in tumors than in blood (p = 0.039). Repertoire overlap was found to be higher between tumor regions (mean around 35%) than between tumor-adjacent (around 17%) or tumor-blood (14%) pairs, consistent with antigen-driven expansion. The study included only four or five patients, and the authors note findings should be validated in a larger study.

Starting from approximately 460 ng total RNA, TCRbeta-specific cDNA was produced by reverse transcription with a constant-region primer and ProtoScript II reverse transcriptase. Construction of the TCRbeta libraries relied on three nested rounds of multiplex PCR, following a slightly modified ARM-PCR procedure. Multiplex TRBV1-TRBV30 forward primers and a Cbeta reverse primer were used in the first two PCR rounds, each of which was run for around 10 cycles. A final 25-cycle PCR with Deep VentR polymerase added sample barcodes and Illumina adapters. Before sequencing, amplicons of 200-500 bp were gel-purified using a QIAquick gel extraction kit. TCRbeta amplicons were sequenced on an Illumina HiSeq 2500 with 250-bp paired-end reads. The paper's processing steps were these. Reads were quality-trimmed with Trimmomatic v0.33, and paired reads were merged with FLASH v1.2.11 to recover full CDR3 sequences. V, D and J germline segments were assigned to the rearranged TCRbeta sequences by MiGEC v1.2.1b. Clonotype statistics, along with Shannon-Wiener diversity indices, were calculated using VDJtools v1.0.0. Except for diversity analysis, only the 250 most abundant clonotypes of each sample were used in subsequent analyses to reduce sampling bias. The raw public reads went through TCRdb reprocessing: fastp at Q25, MiXCR clone calling, in-frame beta chains kept. Each entry merges the rows of one CDR3 protein and shows their most common DNA and genes. What appears here as the V and J calls and clone size reflects TCRdb's work, not the paper's. The sample table contains about 310,000 distinct CDR3 sequences; only one count was recorded for 58% of them. Clones ranked in the top ten supply 15% to 20% of the sample.

The chain was built from TRBV11-2 and TRBJ2-1; the D gene is possibly TRBD1, with 6 bases matching. The sequence came from a woman under 40 with primary liver carcinoma and hepatitis B virus infection. The sample consisted of peripheral blood. CDR3 protein: CASSPGGEGEQFF. At the DNA level, the sequence is TGTGCCAGCAGCCCCGGTGGAGAGGGGGAACAGTTCTTC.